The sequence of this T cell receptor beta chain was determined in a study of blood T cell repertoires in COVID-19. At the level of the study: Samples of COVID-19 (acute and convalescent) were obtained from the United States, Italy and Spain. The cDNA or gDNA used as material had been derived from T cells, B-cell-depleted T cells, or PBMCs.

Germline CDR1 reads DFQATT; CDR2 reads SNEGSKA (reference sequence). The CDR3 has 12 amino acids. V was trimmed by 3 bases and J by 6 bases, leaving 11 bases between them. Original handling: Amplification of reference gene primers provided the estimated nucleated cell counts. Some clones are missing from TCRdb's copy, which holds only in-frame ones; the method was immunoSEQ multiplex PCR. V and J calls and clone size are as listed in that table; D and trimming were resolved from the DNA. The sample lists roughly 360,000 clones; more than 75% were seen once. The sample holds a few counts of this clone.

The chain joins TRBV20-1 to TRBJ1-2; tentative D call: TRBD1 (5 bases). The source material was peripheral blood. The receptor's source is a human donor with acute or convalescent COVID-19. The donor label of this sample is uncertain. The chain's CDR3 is CSASIGGNGYTF. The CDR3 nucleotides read TGCAGTGCTAGTATCGGGGGAAATGGCTACACCTTC.